This passage covers 25 T cell receptor beta chains from one sample sequenced in a study of T-cell memory formation after mild COVID-19. Each CDR3 protein is one row after TCRdb ran MiXCR on the 5' RACE reads. The repertoire consists of roughly 300,000 distinct CDR3 sequences, with under 8.5% occurring once and the leading ten covering 22%. Input material: PBMCs or a T cell subset sorted from them (not recorded which). These receptors came from a man aged 18 to 30 who had mild COVID-19 (a few samples of this study predate the infection). Cell type and time point are not known.

CDR3 nucleotide sequence: TGTGCCAGCAGCTTTGTGACAGCAAAGGGAAATGAGCAGTTCTTC. Translating gives CASSFVTAKGNEQFF. J is TRBJ2-1 and V is TRBV5-6; possibly TRBD1 for D (5 bases). V was cut by 2 bases and J by 7 bases, with 16 bases left in between. CDR1 and CDR2 from the germline V gene are SGHDT and YYEEEE. The CDR3 is made up of 15 amino acids.

The chain combines TRBV10-1 with TRBJ2-1; a weak D match, TRBD2 (5 bases). The CDR3 has 13 residues. Trimming cost V 0 bases and J 9 bases, with 9 bases left between them. Per germline, CDR1 WNHNN and CDR2 SYGVQD (reference sequence). CDR3 protein: CASSESLAGEQFF. CDR3 coding DNA: TGCGCCAGCAGTGAGTCGCTAGCCGGTGAGCAGTTCTTC.

This clonotype was observed a few times. The chain employs TRBV7-9 and TRBJ2-1, with TRBD2 identical over 9 bases. The length of the CDR3 is 18 residues. With V trimmed by 2 bases and J by 8 bases, 16 bases remained unmatched. Germline V gene sequence: CDR1 SEHNR, CDR2 FQNEAQ (reference sequence). The DNA of the CDR3 is TGTGCCAGCAGCTTACTTTTTTTAGCGGGGGATTCCCCCCATGAGCAGTTCTTC. Protein product: CASSLLFLAGDSPHEQFF. The variable domain in full, completed from reference TRBV7-9 and TRBJ2-1, reads DTGVSQNPRHKITKRGQNVTFRCDPISEHNRLYWYRQTLGQGPEFLTYFQNEAQLEKSRLLSDRFSAERPKGSFSTLEIQRTEQGDSAMYLCASSLLFLAGDSPHEQFFGPGTRLTVL.

This clonotype was seen a few times. The chain employs TRBV18 and TRBJ1-2, with 11 bases aligning to TRBD1. CDR1 is KGHSH and CDR2 is LQKENI in the germline V gene. J was trimmed by 4 bases and V by 0 bases; bases with no gene match: 4. This CDR3 is built from 16 residues. The CDR3 DNA sequence: TGTGCCAGCTCACCACCCGGGACAGGGGGTGGCTATGGCTACACCTTC. This sequence encodes CASSPPGTGGGYGYTF.

Of note for this clonotype: Because it lacks the conserved phenylalanine or tryptophan at the end, this CDR3 is likely a read error. It is unclear where the CDR3 begins or ends on the DNA, so no DNA is shown, and the CDR3 is as TCRdb lists it. V and J are TRBV6-6 and TRBJ2-7; TRBD2, the table's D call, was not compared with the DNA. Germline CDR1 MNHNY, CDR2 SVGAGI (reference sequence). Both ends counted, the CDR3 spans 12 residues. CDR3 sequence reads: CASSTPMTVPQL.

This clonotype showed up many times. The chain links TRBV29-1 to TRBJ2-7; D is unclear. The length of the CDR3 is 11 residues. Germline CDR1 reads SQVTM; CDR2 reads ANQGSEA. V lost 4 bases, J lost 3 bases, and 7 bases lay in between. In DNA form, the CDR3 reads TGCAGCGTTGCTCAGTACTACGAGCAGTACTTC. Amino acid sequence: CSVAQYYEQYF.

This chain uses TRBV6-4 with TRBJ1-1; D not certain. Germline lookup yields CDR1 MRHNA and CDR2 SNTAGT. Trimming took 5 bases from V and 5 from J, leaving 12 bases between them. The CDR3 has 13 amino acids. The CDR3 DNA sequence: TGTGCCAGCAGTCGTACATGGTGGACTGAAGCTTTCTTT. Amino acids: CASSRTWWTEAFF.

The J gene is TRBJ2-1, the V gene TRBV7-2, with 8 bases matching TRBD2. V lost 5 bases and J lost 9; bases outside the gene matches: 12. This CDR3 spans 15 amino acids. The germline CDR1 and CDR2 sequences are SGHTA and FQGNSA. The CDR3 here is CASSPGGASASEQFF. The CDR3 region has the DNA TGTGCCAGCAGCCCCGGGGGGGCCTCTGCAAGTGAGCAGTTCTTC.

This clonotype was detected only a few times. The chain uses TRBV11-2 and TRBJ1-2, with a tentative D call TRBD1 (5 bases). Germline values: CDR1 SGHAT, CDR2 FQNNGV. CDR3 length: 19 amino acids. V shed 0 bases and J shed 0 bases, with 20 bases lying between them. CDR3: CASSLDSWDALAANYGYTF. The CDR3 nucleotides read TGTGCCAGCAGCTTAGATTCCTGGGACGCTCTGGCAGCTAACTATGGCTACACCTTC.

The J gene is TRBJ1-2, the V gene TRBV20-1; the D gene is possibly TRBD1 (5 bases). Deletions cut 8 bases from V and 2 bases from J, with 15 bases between. The CDR3 contains 13 residues. Germline V gene data show CDR1 as DFQATT and CDR2 as SNEGSKA (reference sequence). For the CDR3, the DNA is TGCAGTCCTTACGGGGCCGAGAACTATGGCTACACCTTC. This translates into CSPYGAENYGYTF.

This clonotype showed up just a few times. The chain recombines TRBV6-5 with TRBJ2-7, with 7 bases matching TRBD1. There are 12 residues in the CDR3. Per the germline V gene, CDR1 is MNHEY and CDR2 is SVGAGI. Trimming removed 5 bases from V and 7 bases from J; junction bases left unmatched: 5. DNA of the CDR3: TGTGCCAGCAGTGACACAGGGGAAGAGCAGTACTTC. It codes for CASSDTGEEQYF.

This chain uses TRBV11-2 with TRBJ2-1, with 12 bases identical to TRBD2. The CDR3 is 15 residues long. Germline CDR1 is SGHAT and CDR2 is FQNNGV. The trim removed 5 bases at V and 6 bases at J, leaving 5 bases unmatched. The CDR3 loop is CASSRLAGEGNEQFF. CDR3 bases: TGTGCCAGCAGCAGACTAGCGGGAGAGGGCAATGAGCAGTTCTTC.

This clonotype was seen a few times. The chain joins TRBV6-5 to TRBJ2-3; TRBD1 matches 9 bases. The junction had 4 bases not matched to a gene; V was cut back by 0 bases and J by 6 bases. Germline CDR1 MNHEY, CDR2 SVGAGI. This CDR3 contains 15 residues. CDR3 loop: CASSYSTGGFDTQYF. The CDR3, as DNA: TGTGCCAGCAGTTACTCGACAGGGGGATTCGATACGCAGTATTTT.

The chain has TRBV7-3 and TRBJ2-3, with TRBD2 matching 10 bases. The CDR3 has 16 residues. Per the germline V gene, CDR1 is SGHTA and CDR2 is FQGTGA. With V trimmed by 5 bases and J by 0 bases, 5 bases remained unmatched. The CDR3 DNA reads as TGTGCCAGCAGCCTAGCTAGCGGGGGTAGCACAGATACGCAGTATTTT. Protein sequence: CASSLASGGSTDTQYF.

The CDR3 DNA follows: TGTGCTAGTAACGACAGGGGGATGTGCAATCAGCCCCAGCATTTT. Encoded protein: CASNDRGMCNQPQHF. The rearrangement links TRBV12-5 to TRBJ1-5, with TRBD1 matching over 9 bases. V was pared by 8 bases and J by 2 bases, with 7 bases of the junction left unmatched. This CDR3 contains 15 residues. From germline, CDR1 is LGHNT and CDR2 FRNRAP. The full variable domain, completed using reference TRBV12-5 and TRBJ1-5, is DARVTQTPRHKVTEMGQEVTMRCQPILGHNTVFWYRQTMMQGLELLAYFRNRAPLDDSGMPKDRFSAEMPDATLATLKIQPSEPRDSAVYFCASNDRGMCNQPQHFGDGTRLSIL.

The chain combines TRBV5-1 with TRBJ1-5; D is possibly TRBD1 (5 bases). There are 15 residues in the CDR3. In germline, CDR1 is SGHRS, CDR2 YFSETQ. V dropped 4 bases and J dropped 1 base, with 12 bases sitting between them. The chain's CDR3 is CASSLLGQSNQPQHF. The CDR3 bases are TGCGCCAGCAGCCTCCTTGGACAAAGCAATCAGCCCCAGCATTTT.

This clonotype occurred a few times. This chain joins TRBV7-3 and TRBJ1-6, with TRBD1 as a possible D gene (5 bases). The CDR3 sequence is 16 residues long. From germline, CDR1 is SGHTA and CDR2 FQGTGA. V lost 5 bases, J lost 9 bases, and 20 bases lay in between. This CDR3 reads CASSLGAGQVASPLHF. CDR3 bases: TGTGCCAGCAGCCTAGGTGCAGGGCAAGTAGCTTCACCCCTCCACTTT.

This clonotype was counted between two and nine times. The chain carries TRBV7-2 and TRBJ1-6, with D uncertain. The CDR3 extends over 15 amino acids. From germline, CDR1 is SGHTA and CDR2 FQGNSA. V was shortened by 5 bases and J by 7 bases, with 15 bases between the two germline ends. The CDR3 here is CASSLDLRGNSPLHF. CDR3 coding DNA: TGTGCCAGCAGCCTCGACCTTCGAGGGAATTCACCCCTCCACTTT.

The chain combines TRBV4-1 with TRBJ1-5; TRBD1 aligns across 7 bases. The CDR3 loop spans 14 amino acids. J gave up 6 bases and V 1 base, and 3 bases lay outside the gene matches. Germline V gene data show CDR1 as MGHRA and CDR2 as YSYEKL. CDR3 DNA: TGCGCCAGCAGCCAAGTCGCAGGGGGTCAGCCCCAGCATTTT. As protein: CASSQVAGGQPQHF.

The chain carries TRBV7-2 and TRBJ2-1; TRBD2 matches at 10 bases. The CDR3 runs to 13 residues. Germline V gene sequence: CDR1 SGHTA, CDR2 FQGNSA. V was clipped by 6 bases and J by 14 bases; unmatched bases: 10. This CDR3 is CASSFSPSGGEFF. The CDR3 region has the DNA TGTGCCAGCAGTTTTTCCCCTAGCGGGGGAGAGTTCTTC. Together with reference TRBV7-2 and TRBJ2-1, the CDR3 gives the full variable domain: GAGVSQSPSNKVTEKGKDVELRCDPISGHTALYWYRQSLGQGLEFLIYFQGNSAPDKSGLPSDRFSAERTGGSVSTLTIQRTQQEDSAVYLCASSFSPSGGEFFGPGTRLTVL.

This chain joins TRBV2 and TRBJ2-1; a possible D gene is TRBD1 (7 bases). Germline V lookup: CDR1 SNHLY, CDR2 FYNNEI. The CDR3 has 13 amino acids. V lost 4 bases and J lost 9, with 13 bases in between. This chain's CDR3 is CASSGGRGAEQFF. The CDR3 DNA is TGTGCCAGCAGTGGGGGCAGGGGGGCTGAGCAGTTCTTC.

This clonotype has more than one count but fewer than ten. CDR3 residues: CSAQGRLGGAGYTF. Here the CDR3 DNA reads TGCAGCGCCCAGGGACGGCTCGGCGGGGCTGGCTACACCTTC. This rearrangement joins TRBV29-1 to TRBJ1-2; D is possibly TRBD1 (5 bases). From germline, CDR1 is SQVTM and CDR2 ANQGSEA. The CDR3 has 14 residues. V lost 7 bases and J 7 bases, leaving 22 bases between the germline ends.

This clonotype was observed a handful of times. V usage is TRBV12-3 or TRBV12-4 and J usage is TRBJ1-2, with 9 bases aligning to TRBD1. This CDR3 is built from 16 residues. J gave up 4 bases and V 6 bases, and 12 bases lay outside the gene matches. The CDR3 DNA follows: TGTGCCAGCAGCCTCGAGCGTACAGGGGGCGGCTATGGCTACACCTTC. Encoded protein: CASSLERTGGGYGYTF.

This clonotype was counted ten times or more. This chain uses TRBV6-6 with TRBJ1-2; weak D call: TRBD1 (6 bases). Trimming removed 7 bases from V and 4 bases from J, with 16 bases in between. The CDR3 contains 14 residues. Germline V gene data show CDR1 as MNHNY and CDR2 as SVGAGI (reference sequence). The chain's CDR3 is CASTLDSGAYGYTF. The CDR3 DNA is TGTGCCAGCACTCTAGATTCAGGGGCCTATGGCTACACCTTC.

In this sample, this clonotype turned up a few times. The chain recombines TRBV20-1 with TRBJ2-3; 14 bases match TRBD2. CDR3 size: 13 residues. The V segment lost 1 base and the J segment 10 bases; nucleotides outside the gene matches: 1. CDR1 is DFQATT and CDR2 is SNEGSKA in the germline V gene (reference sequence). In DNA form, the CDR3 reads TGCAGTGCTAGAGGACTAGCGGGGGGGCCGCAGTATTTT. Translating gives CSARGLAGGPQYF.